Following are 20 T cell receptor beta chains from one sample sequenced in a study of blood T cell repertoires in COVID-19. Sequenced by immunoSEQ multiplex PCR; TCRdb stores in-frame clones only, minus some. Among fewer than 300,000 clones listed, around 90% were seen once. The sample taken for sequencing was peripheral blood. Receptor source: a man between 18 and 35 years old with active or convalescent COVID-19.

The chain is built from TRBV5-3 and TRBJ1-1, with TRBD1 matching over 7 bases. TRBV5-3 is labeled an ORF, and its function is uncertain. This CDR3 has 19 amino acids. After removal of 2 bases from V and 1 base from J, the junction contained 17 bases not matched to a gene. The CDR3 region has the DNA TGTGCCAGAAGCTTCTGGTCAGGGGGATCCTTAGTACGGAACACTGAAGCTTTCTTT. The encoded protein is CARSFWSGGSLVRNTEAFF.

The chain couples TRBV18 to TRBJ2-5; unclear D gene. Looked up from germline, CDR1 is KGHSH and CDR2 is LQKENI. V dropped 0 bases and J dropped 1 base, with 6 bases sitting between them. The CDR3 loop spans 14 amino acids. CDR3 sequence (DNA): TGTGCCAGCTCACCACCAATCCTCCAAGAGACCCAGTACTTC. Amino acids: CASSPPILQETQYF.

This chain links TRBV11-2 with TRBJ2-1; TRBD1 agrees at 10 bases. V lost 3 bases and J lost 2; bases outside the gene matches: 1. This CDR3 comprises 15 residues. Per the germline V gene, CDR1 is SGHAT and CDR2 is FQNNGV. The CDR3 nucleotides are TGTGCCAGCAGCTTCGGGACAGGGGCCTACAATGAGCAGTTCTTC. Protein: CASSFGTGAYNEQFF.

Concerning this clone: Different DNA sequences within this sample yield the same CDR3. The V call is TRBV27, the J call TRBJ1-1; D remains unclear. CDR1 is MNHEY, CDR2 SMNVEV, per germline (reference sequence). CDR3 length: 13 amino acids. With 2 bases removed from V and 1 base from J, the gap between germline ends came to 5 bases. CDR3 DNA: TGTGCCAGCAGTTTAGGGCAGAACACTGAAGCTTTCTTT. Translating gives CASSLGQNTEAFF.

The CDR3 nucleotides are TGTGCCAGCAGCCATTCCCGGGACTACATATACAATGAGCAGTTCTTC. Translating gives CASSHSRDYIYNEQFF. This chain joins TRBV14 and TRBJ2-1; 7 bases match TRBD2. The CDR3 has 16 residues. From germline, CDR1 is SGHDN and CDR2 FVKESK. Trimming at V came to 3 bases and at J to 4 bases, leaving 9 bases not matched to a gene.

V usage is TRBV4-3 and J usage is TRBJ2-3, with 7 bases fitting TRBD1. The CDR3 spans 16 residues. Germline V CDR1 and CDR2: LGHNA, YSLEER. V trimming: 3 bases; J trimming: 0 bases; junction bases outside the gene matches: 6. The CDR3 loop reads CASSHDDRASTDTQYF. The CDR3 nucleotides are TGCGCCAGCAGCCATGATGACAGGGCTAGCACAGATACGCAGTATTTT.

There are many counts of this clone. Given a much more abundant clone one base away, this may be a read error. This chain uses TRBV6-4 with TRBJ2-2; perhaps TRBD2 as D (6 bases). This CDR3 is 14 amino acids long. With 0 bases removed from V and 4 bases from J, the gap between germline ends came to 6 bases. CDR1 is MRHNA and CDR2 is SNTAGT in the germline V gene. The CDR3 loop reads CASSDSTSTGELFF. CDR3 bases: TGTGCCAGCAGTGACTCGACTAGCACCGGGGAGCTGTTTTTT.

The V and J genes are TRBV5-4 and TRBJ2-5, with 8 bases fitting TRBD1. The germline CDR1 and CDR2 sequences are SGHNT and YYREEE (reference sequence). Germline trimming cut 0 bases from V and 4 bases from J; bases unmatched to any gene: 5. The CDR3 is 15 amino acids. The CDR3, as DNA: TGTGCCAGCAGCTTGGAGGCAGGGGGCTCAGAGACCCAGTACTTC. This gives the protein CASSLEAGGSETQYF. The whole variable domain, filled in from reference TRBV5-4 and TRBJ2-5, reads ETGVTQSPTHLIKTRGQQVTLRCSSQSGHNTVSWYQQALGQGPQFIFQYYREEENGRGNFPPRFSGLQFPNYSSELNVNALELDDSALYLCASSLEAGGSETQYFGPGTRLLVL.

The rearrangement uses TRBV2 and TRBJ1-1, with 9 bases that match TRBD1. The germline gives CDR1 SNHLY, CDR2 FYNNEI. V dropped 4 bases and J dropped 6; count of bases not matched to a gene: 15. The CDR3 length is 17 residues. This CDR3 reads CASSADWTGVISAEAFF. In DNA form, the CDR3 reads TGTGCCAGCAGTGCGGATTGGACAGGGGTTATTAGCGCTGAAGCTTTCTTT.

In this sample, this clone turned up a few times. The V call is TRBV9, the J call TRBJ1-3; 7 nucleotides match TRBD1. CDR1 is SGDLS, CDR2 YYNGEE, per germline. V trimming: 0 bases; J trimming: 4 bases; junction bases outside the gene matches: 13. There are 18 residues in the CDR3. The CDR3 region is CASSVEGQGVSWGNTIYF. The CDR3 coding sequence is TGTGCCAGCAGCGTAGAGGGGCAGGGGGTCTCGTGGGGAAACACCATATATTTT.

The V gene is TRBV3-1 (or the pseudogene TRBV3-2), the J gene TRBJ2-1; 7 positions agree with TRBD2. J gave up 0 bases and V 0 bases, and 17 bases lay outside the gene matches. Germline CDR1 reads LGHDT; CDR2 reads YNNKEL (reference sequence). This CDR3 spans 21 amino acids. The CDR3 protein is CASSQDFLADQNLSSYNEQFF. Here the CDR3 DNA reads TGTGCCAGCAGCCAAGATTTCCTAGCGGACCAAAACTTAAGCTCCTACAATGAGCAGTTCTTC.

A remark on this clone: Distinct nucleotide sequences in the sample also encode this CDR3. V is TRBV18 and J is TRBJ2-1; D is possibly TRBD1 (6 bases). The CDR3 runs to 15 residues. The germline V gene has CDR1 KGHSH and CDR2 LQKENI. The V end lost 3 bases, the J end lost 2 bases, and 11 bases lay between the germline ends. Written as DNA, the CDR3 is TGTGCCAGCTCACCCTCCGGGACAACCTACAATGAGCAGTTCTTC. Translating it yields CASSPSGTTYNEQFF.

This sequence joins TRBV7-9 and TRBJ1-1, with 7 nucleotides matching TRBD1. From germline, CDR1 is SEHNR and CDR2 FQNEAQ (reference sequence). This CDR3 has 14 residues. The J segment lost 1 base and the V segment lost 6 bases, leaving 5 bases of the junction unmatched. The CDR3 reads CASSTDRWNTEAFF. Here the CDR3 DNA reads TGTGCCAGCAGTACGGACAGGTGGAACACTGAAGCTTTCTTT.

The gene calls are TRBV6-5 and TRBJ2-2, with 10 bases that match TRBD1. J gave up 5 bases and V 7 bases, and 4 bases lay outside the gene matches. Germline V gene sequence: CDR1 MNHEY, CDR2 SVGAGI. This CDR3 is built from 14 residues. CDR3 protein: CASTEDRGTGELFF. Here the CDR3 DNA reads TGTGCCAGCACCGAGGACAGGGGGACCGGGGAGCTGTTTTTT.

The genes are TRBV12-5 and TRBJ2-4; TRBD1 matches at 11 bases. Germline V lookup: CDR1 LGHNT, CDR2 FRNRAP. V lost 10 bases and J lost 3; bases outside the gene matches: 14. CDR3 length equals 17 residues. CDR3 region: CATQDRGLLVGKNIQYF. The CDR3 DNA follows: TGTGCTACCCAGGACAGGGGGCTCCTCGTGGGCAAAAACATTCAGTACTTC.

This CDR3 is CASSDSTSGEPLLEQYF. CDR3 bases: TGTGCCAGCAGCGACTCAACTAGCGGGGAACCCCTACTCGAGCAGTACTTC. The chain carries TRBV6-2 or TRBV6-3 and TRBJ2-7; 10 nucleotides match TRBD2. J gave up 6 bases and V 6 bases, and 17 bases lay outside the gene matches. Germline V gene lookup returns CDR1 MNHEY and CDR2 SVGEGT. This CDR3 is 17 amino acids long.

The J gene is TRBJ2-1, the V gene TRBV19; possible D gene TRBD1, 6 bases. In germline, CDR1 is LNHDA, CDR2 SQIVND (reference sequence). CDR3 length: 12 amino acids. V lost 3 bases and J lost 12, with 12 bases in between. For the CDR3, the DNA is TGTGCCAGTAGTATCCAGGGGTCGCGGCAGTTCTTC. It specifies CASSIQGSRQFF.

This chain connects TRBV7-2 to TRBJ1-2, with D possibly being TRBD1 (6 bases). Trimming cost V 1 base and J 3 bases, with 15 bases left between them. CDR1 and CDR2 (germline): SGHTA, FQGNSA. The CDR3 spans 16 residues. Written as DNA, the CDR3 is TGTGCCAGCAGCTTAGAGCCCCGGACAGCTTACTATGGCTACACCTTC. Translated, it gives CASSLEPRTAYYGYTF.

This clone has a handful of counts. The junction differs from germline at one of its ends, possibly a read error. The rearrangement links TRBV6-1 to TRBJ2-5, with D possibly TRBD1 on 6 matching bases. CDR3 length: 15 residues. Germline loops: CDR1 MNHNS, CDR2 SASEGT. The CDR3 DNA reads TGTGCCAGCTGTGACAGGTCCCTTTCTCGAGAGACCCAGTACTTC. It encodes CASCDRSLSRETQYF.

This clone was observed a single time. The gene calls are TRBV5-1 and TRBJ2-3; no reliable D call. The germline V gene has CDR1 SGHRS and CDR2 YFSETQ. The CDR3 contains 16 residues. Between the trimmed V and J ends, which lost 0 bases and 2 bases, there was a span of 13 bases. CDR3: CASSLGATLYTDTQYF. Here the CDR3 DNA reads TGCGCCAGCAGCTTGGGTGCGACTCTCTACACAGATACGCAGTATTTT.